The 30 T cell receptor beta chains listed next were all sequenced from one sample in a study of chemoradiotherapy in HPV16-positive cancers (dated by TCRdb to between 2021 and 2024). The method was the immunoSEQ multiplex PCR assay. TCRdb obtained this table from immuneACCESS and retained in-frame rearrangements with V and J assigned. These tables miss some clones; where compared with another copy, unresolved V genes account for less than half of the shortfall, and the remainder is unexplained. Recorded for this sample are approximately 9,300 clones; about 89% of them occurred a single time. Of the sample, about 12% is held by the ten largest clones. The sample in question was blood, obtained from a patient who underwent chemoradiotherapy. The source is a human donor with HPV-associated anogenital cancer.

The rearrangement links TRBV4-2 to TRBJ2-7; 8 bases are shared with TRBD1. V lost 0 bases, J lost 2 bases, and 3 bases stayed unmatched. CDR3 length equals 15 residues. Germline V gene sequence: CDR1 LGHNA, CDR2 YNFKEQ. This CDR3 reads CASSQDLQGAYEQYF. The CDR3 region has the DNA TGTGCCAGCAGCCAAGATCTACAGGGGGCCTACGAGCAGTACTTC.

This chain joins TRBV25-1 and TRBJ2-1, with D possibly matching TRBD2 (6 bases). Per the germline V gene, CDR1 is MGHDK and CDR2 is SYGVNS. The CDR3 extends over 14 amino acids. V was pared by 4 bases and J by 5 bases, with 12 bases between. Here the CDR3 DNA reads TGTGCCAGCAGTGTCGCCCGGGAGAACAATGAGCAGTTCTTC. Translated: CASSVARENNEQFF.

This clone is medium-sized. V usage is TRBV7-9 and J usage is TRBJ2-2; D remains unclear. The germline CDR1 and CDR2 sequences are SEHNR and FQNEAQ (reference sequence). The CDR3 runs to 15 residues. V lost 1 base to trimming and J lost 6 bases, with 12 bases between them. The CDR3 sequence: CASSLVGSSPGELFF. CDR3 in DNA: TGTGCCAGCAGCTTAGTAGGTAGCTCCCCCGGGGAGCTGTTTTTT.

The chain employs TRBV10-3 and TRBJ1-3; TRBD1 matches 7 bases. The ends lost 7 bases at V and 3 bases at J; junction bases unmatched: 3. There are 13 residues in the CDR3. CDR1 and CDR2 from the germline V gene are ENHRY and SYGVKD. The CDR3 protein is CAIMTGLGNTIYF. CDR3 DNA sequence: TGTGCCATCATGACAGGGCTTGGAAACACCATATATTTT.

The CDR3 sequence is CASSSGLAGETDTQYF. As DNA, the CDR3 is TGTGCCAGCAGCTCGGGACTAGCGGGGGAAACAGATACGCAGTATTTT. The chain has TRBV7-2 and TRBJ2-3; 14 positions match TRBD2. Germline loops: CDR1 SGHTA, CDR2 FQGNSA. There are 16 residues in the CDR3. Trimming removed 4 bases from V and 3 bases from J; junction bases left unmatched: 3.

This clone was picked up one time. V and J are TRBV30 and TRBJ2-5; a possible D gene is TRBD2 (5 bases). The CDR3 loop spans 13 amino acids. Deletions cut 4 bases from V and 5 bases from J, with 14 bases between. Germline assignment: CDR1 GTSNPN and CDR2 SVGIG (reference sequence). CDR3 sequence: CAWTPSGVETQYF. As DNA, the CDR3 is TGTGCCTGGACTCCCAGCGGAGTGGAGACCCAGTACTTC.

This clone came up once. The rearrangement joins TRBV19 to TRBJ2-7; D is tentatively TRBD1 or TRBD2 (6 bases each). The CDR3 has 13 residues. Trimming shortened V by 9 bases and J by 2 bases, and 14 bases separated the two germline ends. Germline assignment: CDR1 LNHDA and CDR2 SQIVND (reference sequence). The CDR3 reads CARTQGRTYEQYF. The CDR3 bases are TGTGCCAGGACTCAGGGGAGGACCTACGAGCAGTACTTC.

V gene TRBV5-6 combines with J gene TRBJ2-5; D unresolved. V lost 4 bases and J 3 bases, leaving 16 bases between the germline ends. CDR1 is SGHDT and CDR2 is YYEEEE in the germline V gene. The CDR3 is 15 amino acids. The CDR3 is CASSPRRLGKETQYF. DNA of the CDR3: TGTGCCAGCAGCCCGAGGCGTCTAGGTAAAGAGACCCAGTACTTC.

V is TRBV19 and J is TRBJ2-1, with D perhaps assigned TRBD1 or TRBD2 (6 bases each). CDR1 and CDR2 (germline): LNHDA, SQIVND (reference sequence). The CDR3 consists of 16 residues. Trimming stripped 6 bases from V and 1 base from J, with 16 bases between. The CDR3 loop reads CASSSPGASSYNEQFF. CDR3 in DNA: TGTGCCAGTAGCTCCCCGGGGGCGTCGTCCTACAATGAGCAGTTCTTC.

The genes are TRBV4-2 and TRBJ1-2, with D unclear. Germline CDR1 LGHNA, CDR2 YNFKEQ. The CDR3 extends over 13 amino acids. Deletions cut 0 bases from V and 8 bases from J, with 10 bases between. CDR3 DNA: TGTGCCAGCAGCCAAGAAGCTGGGCCCGGCTACACCTTC. Translation gives CASSQEAGPGYTF.

The V gene is TRBV7-9, the J gene TRBJ2-7; 9 bases fit TRBD1. V lost 5 bases to trimming and J lost 6 bases; unmatched junction nucleotides: 8. Germline CDR1 SEHNR, CDR2 FQNEAQ (reference sequence). The CDR3 totals 14 residues. CDR3 in amino acids: CASSAKTGGGEQYF. The CDR3 DNA reads TGTGCCAGCAGCGCCAAGACAGGGGGGGGCGAGCAGTACTTC.

The genes are TRBV11-2 and TRBJ1-2; D unresolved. Trimming removed 0 bases from V and 4 bases from J, with 12 bases in between. The germline V gene encodes CDR1 SGHAT and CDR2 FQNNGV. The CDR3 runs to 15 residues. The CDR3 sequence is CASSLEFGNSYGYTF. DNA of the CDR3: TGTGCCAGCAGCTTAGAATTCGGGAATTCCTATGGCTACACCTTC.

V gene TRBV5-1 combines with J gene TRBJ1-6; 9 positions agree with TRBD1. The trim removed 6 bases at V and 7 bases at J, leaving 8 bases unmatched. The CDR3 consists of 15 residues. Germline assignment: CDR1 SGHRS and CDR2 YFSETQ. The CDR3 is CASTLIGQGNSPLHF. The CDR3 DNA reads TGCGCCAGCACCCTGATCGGACAGGGGAATTCACCCCTCCACTTT.

This chain connects TRBV7-9 to TRBJ2-5, with a possible D match to TRBD2 (6 bases). CDR3 length: 17 amino acids. The V gene's germline CDR1 is SEHNR and CDR2 FQNEAQ (reference sequence). Trimming took off 5 bases at V and 1 base at J, with 20 bases between the two ends. The CDR3: CASSHDSGVRSQETQYF. DNA for the CDR3: TGTGCCAGCAGCCACGACTCGGGGGTTCGGTCCCAAGAGACCCAGTACTTC.

This chain uses TRBV6-1 with TRBJ1-6; 11 bases match TRBD1. The junction had 4 bases not matched to a gene; V was cut back by 5 bases and J by 10 bases. CDR3 size: 14 residues. Germline V CDR1 and CDR2: MNHNS, SASEGT. The chain's CDR3 is CASSSGQGASPLHF. Here the CDR3 DNA reads TGTGCCAGCAGTTCCGGACAGGGGGCCTCACCCCTCCACTTT.

The gene calls are TRBV5-1 and TRBJ1-1, with TRBD1 as a possible D gene (5 bases). The V end lost 10 bases, the J end lost 6 bases, and 22 bases lay between the germline ends. The CDR3 is 14 amino acids. CDR1 is SGHRS, CDR2 YFSETQ, per germline. DNA for the CDR3: TGCGCCTCCTCTCGGGGCCTCGAAACGGCTGAAGCTTTCTTT. Amino acid sequence: CASSRGLETAEAFF.

The chain joins TRBV6-5 to TRBJ2-2, with 8 bases aligning to TRBD2. After removal of 4 bases from V and 0 bases from J, the junction contained 4 bases not matched to a gene. Germline CDR1 MNHEY, CDR2 SVGAGI. The CDR3 sequence is 16 residues long. CDR3 bases: TGTGCCAGCAGTTTATCTAGCGGGTCGAACACCGGGGAGCTGTTTTTT. It is translated as CASSLSSGSNTGELFF.

The CDR3 nucleotides read TGTGCCAGCAGTGAGTGGGTAGACTATGGCTACACCTTC. Protein product: CASSEWVDYGYTF. The chain is built from TRBV6-1 and TRBJ1-2, with D unresolved. Germline CDR1 MNHNS, CDR2 SASEGT. V shed 3 bases and J shed 3 bases, with 8 bases lying between them. The CDR3 sequence is 13 residues long.

The rearrangement uses TRBV11-2 and TRBJ1-1; maybe TRBD1 (5 bases). Germline V gene data show CDR1 as SGHAT and CDR2 as FQNNGV. Trimming shortened V by 3 bases and J by 5 bases, and 10 bases separated the two germline ends. The CDR3 extends over 13 amino acids. The CDR3 sequence: CASSFSRGTEAFF. The CDR3 DNA follows: TGTGCCAGCAGCTTTAGTAGGGGTACTGAAGCTTTCTTT.

The V and J genes are TRBV6-1 and TRBJ2-5; TRBD2 matches 7 bases. CDR1 is MNHNS and CDR2 is SASEGT in the germline V gene. V shed 2 bases and J 4 bases; nucleotides not matched to a gene: 10. The CDR3 spans 16 residues. The CDR3 nucleotides are TGTGCCAGCAGTGAAATTGGGAGGGGTGTGTTAGAGACCCAGTACTTC. Translated: CASSEIGRGVLETQYF.

V gene TRBV10-3 combines with J gene TRBJ2-3; 7 positions agree with TRBD2. V lost 6 bases to trimming and J lost 0 bases; unmatched junction nucleotides: 0. The CDR3 has 13 residues. Germline V gene lookup returns CDR1 ENHRY and CDR2 SYGVKD. The CDR3 DNA reads TGTGCCATCAGACTAGCGAGCACAGATACGCAGTATTTT. Translation gives CAIRLASTDTQYF.

The chain carries TRBV19 and TRBJ1-2, with a weak D call TRBD1 (6 bases). The CDR3 has 18 amino acids. Germline CDR1 reads LNHDA; CDR2 reads SQIVND (reference sequence). V was trimmed by 1 base and J by 4 bases, leaving 22 bases between them. CDR3 nucleotides: TGTGCCAGTAGTATAGTCGGAGTCAGGGGCGCGGGATCCTATGGCTACACCTTC. Protein product: CASSIVGVRGAGSYGYTF.

This chain's CDR3 is CASSGGLSYNEQFF. CDR3 coding DNA: TGTGCCAGCAGCGGGGGGCTATCCTACAATGAGCAGTTCTTC. The chain joins TRBV7-6 to TRBJ2-1; D may be TRBD1 or TRBD2 (6 bases each). The CDR3 runs to 14 residues. Trimming removed 5 bases from V and 1 base from J, with 9 bases in between. CDR1 and CDR2 (germline): SGHVS, FNYEAQ.

Worth noting for this clone: One end of the junction fails to match germline, which may point to a read error. This same CDR3 is encoded by further DNA sequences in the sample. The chain combines TRBV18 with TRBJ1-1, with D perhaps TRBD1 (6 bases). The CDR3 covers 14 residues. CDR1 KGHSH and CDR2 LQKENI come from the germline V gene. In nucleotides, the CDR3 is TGCGCCAGCTCACGCACAGGGCCCCACACTGAAGCTTTCTTT. Its protein is CASSRTGPHTEAFF.

This clone was picked up one time. V is TRBV7-6 and J is TRBJ1-4; a possible D gene is TRBD1 (5 bases). CDR3 size: 15 residues. From germline, CDR1 is SGHVS and CDR2 FNYEAQ. V was shortened by 5 bases and J by 7 bases, with 17 bases between the two germline ends. DNA for the CDR3: TGTGCCAGCAGCACAAATGGGGCTCTCGGTGAAAAACTGTTTTTT. Its translation is CASSTNGALGEKLFF. The variable domain in full, with the rest retrieved from reference TRBV7-6 and TRBJ1-4, is GAGVSQSPRYKVTKRGQDVALRCDPISGHVSLYWYRQALGQGPEFLTYFNYEAQQDKSGLPNDRFSAERPEGSISTLTIQRTEQRDSAMYRCASSTNGALGEKLFFGSGTQLSVL.

This clone was seen once. The rearrangement uses TRBV5-1 and TRBJ2-1; no definite D call. The germline V gene has CDR1 SGHRS and CDR2 YFSETQ. The CDR3 has 16 residues. V shed 3 bases and J shed 8 bases, with 21 bases lying between them. DNA of the CDR3: TGCGCCAGCAGCTCCACCCTAAACCCTAACGGGCATGAGCAGTTCTTC. Translated, it gives CASSSTLNPNGHEQFF.

This clone was counted a few times. This sequence joins TRBV6-5 and TRBJ1-2; D perhaps matches TRBD1 (5 bases). With 5 bases removed from V and 8 bases from J, the gap between germline ends came to 15 bases. Germline lookup yields CDR1 MNHEY and CDR2 SVGAGI. CDR3 length: 13 residues. CDR3 region: CASSDPRGVGYTF. The CDR3 DNA reads TGTGCCAGCAGTGACCCGAGGGGAGTGGGCTACACCTTC.

On this clone: Other nucleotide sequences in the sample specify the same CDR3. The J gene is TRBJ1-5, the V gene TRBV27; D may be TRBD1 (6 bases). Trimming shortened V by 6 bases and J by 0 bases, and 9 bases separated the two germline ends. The CDR3 loop spans 14 amino acids. CDR1 is MNHEY and CDR2 is SMNVEV in the germline V gene (reference sequence). The CDR3 spells CASRQGYSNQPQHF. The CDR3 region has the DNA TGTGCCAGCAGACAGGGTTATAGCAATCAGCCCCAGCATTTT.

The J gene is TRBJ1-2, the V gene TRBV5-6; D gene uncertain. V lost 1 base to trimming and J lost 8 bases, with 9 bases between them. Germline CDR1 reads SGHDT; CDR2 reads YYEEEE. The CDR3 runs to 12 residues. The CDR3 DNA reads as TGTGCCAGCAGCTTGCGAGGGTTCGGCTACACCTTC. Translation gives CASSLRGFGYTF.

This clone was detected once. The CDR3 loop is CASTAGQGRETQYF. The CDR3 nucleotides read TGCGCCAGCACGGCCGGACAGGGTCGGGAGACCCAGTACTTC. The rearrangement links TRBV5-1 to TRBJ2-5; TRBD1 agrees at 8 bases. Germline assignment: CDR1 SGHRS and CDR2 YFSETQ. V lost 6 bases, J lost 5 bases, and 9 bases stayed unmatched. The CDR3 contains 14 residues.